This TCR beta chain is from a study of long-term antiretroviral therapy in people with HIV. Across the study: The earliest samples predate the 2015 immediate-ART recommendation by about a decade. Whole-study results and caveats: ART was followed by higher diversity that remained below transplant donor controls. HIV repertoires spanned narrower CDR3 length ranges than controls.

Version v3.0 of the immunoSEQ assay was performed at survey level. Measured with immunoSEQ multiplex PCR; TCRdb has only the in-frame clones, and not every one. Of 48,000 or so clones in the sample, about 81% were seen once. Samples held about 0.9-11 million cryopreserved PBMC, and DNA extraction followed. CDR1 and CDR2 from the germline V gene are SEHNR and FQNEAQ (reference sequence). The CDR3 has 15 residues. The ends were cut back, 1 base at V and 4 bases at J, with 13 bases in the middle. Points on this clone: Its specificity is unknown.

The sequencing here drew on unsorted PBMCs, taken 0.8 years after starting antiretroviral therapy. This sequence joins TRBV7-9 and TRBJ1-2, with a tentative D call TRBD1 (5 bases). This TCR was sampled from a young woman with HIV. For the CDR3, the DNA is TGTGCCAGCAGCTTAGGAGGGGCGCCCCTCTATGGCTACACCTTC. Its translation: CASSLGGAPLYGYTF.